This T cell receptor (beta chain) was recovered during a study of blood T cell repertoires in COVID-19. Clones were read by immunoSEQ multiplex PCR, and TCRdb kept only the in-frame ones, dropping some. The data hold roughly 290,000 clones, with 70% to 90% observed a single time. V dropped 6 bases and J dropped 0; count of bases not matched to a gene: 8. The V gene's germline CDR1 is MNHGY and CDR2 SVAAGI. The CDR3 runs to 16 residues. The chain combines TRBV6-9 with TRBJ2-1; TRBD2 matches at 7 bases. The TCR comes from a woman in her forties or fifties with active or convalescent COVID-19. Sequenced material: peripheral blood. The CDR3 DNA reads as TGTGCCAGCAGCCTCGTGAGGGACTACTCCTACAATGAGCAGTTCTTC. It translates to CASSLVRDYSYNEQFF.